What follows is one T cell receptor (beta chain) and its context. TCRdb called the reads again in MiXCR, with one record for every CDR3 protein. The sample has hundreds of thousands of distinct CDR3 sequences, 15% to 20% seen once. These data come from a study of T cell repertoires in cytomegalovirus infection. The V segment lost 3 bases and the J segment 2 bases; nucleotides outside the gene matches: 4. CDR1 and CDR2 (germline): SGHDT, YYEEEE. This CDR3 region has 15 residues. Material: PBMCs. V usage is TRBV5-6 and J usage is TRBJ2-3; 9 bases map to TRBD2. The source is a human donor in good health (CMV status not recorded). Some clones in this sample may be carry-over from other donors' samples. CDR3 loop: CASSSSSGVTDTQYF. CDR3 bases: TGTGCCAGCAGCTCCTCTAGCGGGGTCACAGATACGCAGTATTTT.